The 17 T cell receptor beta chains in this list originate from one sample, sequenced in a study of blood T cell repertoires in COVID-19. The assay was immunoSEQ multiplex PCR, and TCRdb's table has in-frame clones only and misses some. The data show approximately 160,000 clones, about 83% seen once. Sequenced: PBMCs or T cells enriched from blood (not recorded which). All receptors come from a woman between 50 and 59 years old in a cohort exposed to, infected with or recovered from COVID-19 (not recorded which).

The chain combines TRBV7-2 with TRBJ2-2, with 12 bases aligning to TRBD1. J was trimmed by 2 bases and V by 2 bases; bases with no gene match: 6. This CDR3 contains 18 residues. Per the germline V gene, CDR1 is SGHTA and CDR2 is FQGNSA. The CDR3 spells CASSLRDRGLLNTGELFF. For the CDR3, the DNA is TGTGCCAGCAGCTTACGGGACAGGGGGCTCTTAAACACCGGGGAGCTGTTTTTT.

This chain uses TRBV5-1 with TRBJ1-3; maybe TRBD1 (6 bases). The CDR3 is 14 amino acids. Germline CDR1 and CDR2: SGHRS and YFSETQ. The V gene lost 4 bases and the J gene lost 2 bases, with 10 bases spanning the gap. The CDR3 DNA sequence: TGCGCCAGCAGCCCGGACAGTCCTGGAAACACCATATATTTT. The encoded protein is CASSPDSPGNTIYF.

This chain connects TRBV11-2 to TRBJ2-3; D gene ambiguous. The CDR3 contains 14 residues. V was cut by 6 bases and J by 0 bases, with 10 bases left in between. The V gene's germline CDR1 is SGHAT and CDR2 FQNNGV. CDR3 sequence reads: CASSPTTSTDTQYF. CDR3 DNA sequence: TGTGCCAGCAGTCCTACCACTAGCACAGATACGCAGTATTTT.

DNA of the CDR3: TGTGCCAGCTTAGACTCGGCAGGGGGCGGCTATGGCTACACCTTC. Its translation: CASLDSAGGGYGYTF. The chain has TRBV18 and TRBJ1-2; TRBD1 matches at 8 bases. Per germline, CDR1 KGHSH and CDR2 LQKENI. The junction had 11 bases not matched to a gene; V was cut back by 7 bases and J by 4 bases. The CDR3 is made up of 15 amino acids.

This clone was seen more than once but under ten times. The chain has TRBV24-1 and TRBJ2-7, with 10 bases that match TRBD1. This CDR3 is built from 14 residues. Germline CDR1 KGHDR, CDR2 SFDVKD. Germline trimming cut 0 bases from V and 5 bases from J; bases unmatched to any gene: 0. CDR3 residues: CATSDLGTGDEQYF. The CDR3 DNA sequence: TGTGCCACCAGTGATTTGGGGACAGGGGACGAGCAGTACTTC.

The CDR3 DNA reads as TGTGCCTGGAGTGAAACGGGACAGCTCGGGGGAAACACCATATATTTT. It codes for CAWSETGQLGGNTIYF. The chain carries TRBV30 and TRBJ1-3; 7 positions match TRBD1. Trimming cost V 1 base and J 4 bases; bases outside gene matches: 10. The length of the CDR3 is 16 residues. Germline values: CDR1 GTSNPN, CDR2 SVGIG (reference sequence). The full variable domain, completed using reference TRBV30 and TRBJ1-3, is SQTIHQWPATLVQPVGSPLSLECTVEGTSNPNLYWYRQAAGRGLQLLFYSVGIGQISSEVPQNLSASRPQDRQFILSSKKLLLSDSGFYLCAWSETGQLGGNTIYFGEGSWLTVV.

This chain uses TRBV19 with TRBJ1-5, with 7 positions matching TRBD1. With V trimmed by 0 bases and J by 4 bases, 6 bases remained unmatched. The length of the CDR3 is 16 residues. Germline CDR1 and CDR2: LNHDA and SQIVND (reference sequence). The CDR3 region is CASSIDPTGTNQPQHF. The CDR3 region has the DNA TGTGCCAGTAGTATAGACCCGACAGGGACAAATCAGCCCCAGCATTTT.

The CDR3 sequence is CASSYRDSYSPLHF. The CDR3 DNA reads TGTGCCAGCAGTTACCGGGACAGTTATTCACCCCTCCACTTT. The V and J genes are TRBV6-5 and TRBJ1-6; 7 bases map to TRBD1. Looked up from germline, CDR1 is MNHEY and CDR2 is SVGAGI. CDR3 length: 14 amino acids. Trimming cost V 2 bases and J 8 bases; bases outside gene matches: 3.

This clone was counted a few times. The V and J genes are TRBV19 and TRBJ1-5, with TRBD1 matching over 10 bases. The CDR3 has 15 residues. Germline V CDR1 and CDR2: LNHDA, SQIVND (reference sequence). Trimming removed 5 bases from V and 2 bases from J; junction bases left unmatched: 3. The CDR3 DNA is TGTGCCAGTAGTGCCGGGACAGGGGGCAATCAGCCCCAGCATTTT. Protein: CASSAGTGGNQPQHF.

The CDR3 nucleotides are TGTGCCAGCAGTGAAGCGAGACAGGCAGGAAAACTGTTTTTT. Encoded protein: CASSEARQAGKLFF. The V gene is TRBV6-1, the J gene TRBJ1-4; TRBD1 is a possible D gene (6 bases). The CDR3 consists of 14 residues. Germline-derived CDR1 and CDR2 are MNHNS and SASEGT. The ends were cut back, 0 bases at V and 10 bases at J, with 12 bases in the middle.

The rearrangement uses TRBV28 and TRBJ2-7, with D tentatively TRBD1 (5 bases). The V gene's germline CDR1 is MDHEN and CDR2 SYDVKM. There are 16 residues in the CDR3. The ends were cut back, 3 bases at V and 2 bases at J, with 17 bases in the middle. The CDR3 region has the DNA TGTGCCAGCAGTTTTAGCCTCAGGGAAAGGACCTACGAGCAGTACTTC. This codes for CASSFSLRERTYEQYF.

V and J are TRBV29-1 and TRBJ2-1; the match to TRBD2 covers 11 bases. CDR3 length: 23 amino acids. Germline lookup yields CDR1 SQVTM and CDR2 ANQGSEA. J gave up 2 bases and V 0 bases, and 24 bases lay outside the gene matches. The CDR3 here is CSVEDLGGAASGGTSQPYNEQFF. CDR3 nucleotide sequence: TGCAGCGTTGAAGATTTGGGTGGGGCGGCTAGCGGGGGGACAAGTCAACCCTACAATGAGCAGTTCTTC.

The chain recombines TRBV19 with TRBJ1-5; D is unclear. Germline lookup yields CDR1 LNHDA and CDR2 SQIVND (reference sequence). The CDR3 runs 14 residues. The V end lost 3 bases, the J end lost 6 bases, and 12 bases lay between the germline ends. The CDR3 reads CASSISRGGQPQHF. CDR3 bases: TGTGCCAGTAGTATTTCCCGGGGAGGTCAGCCCCAGCATTTT.

This chain joins TRBV5-6 and TRBJ2-3, with a possible D match to TRBD1 (5 bases). The V end was cut by 5 bases, the J end by 2 bases, with 12 bases between. CDR3 length equals 14 residues. Looked up from germline, CDR1 is SGHDT and CDR2 is YYEEEE. CDR3 nucleotides: TGTGCCAGCAGTACAGGAGCCGTCACAGATACGCAGTATTTT. Its translation: CASSTGAVTDTQYF.

In nucleotides, the CDR3 is TGTGCCAGTAGTATCGGGACATCGAACACTGAAGCTTTCTTT. This encodes CASSIGTSNTEAFF. V gene TRBV19 combines with J gene TRBJ1-1; TRBD1 might be the D (6 bases). Trimming took 3 bases from V and 1 from J, leaving 9 bases between them. Germline V gives CDR1 LNHDA, CDR2 SQIVND (reference sequence). The CDR3 covers 14 residues. The whole variable domain, filled in from reference TRBV19 and TRBJ1-1, reads DGGITQSPKYLFRKEGQNVTLSCEQNLNHDAMYWYRQDPGQGLRLIYYSQIVNDFQKGDIAEGYSVSREKKESFPLTVTSAQKNPTAFYLCASSIGTSNTEAFFGQGTRLTVV.

This clone showed up just once. The CDR3 protein is CASSIEDNQDQPQHF. The CDR3 coding sequence is TGTGCCAGTAGTATAGAGGACAATCAGGATCAGCCCCAGCATTTT. The rearrangement joins TRBV19 to TRBJ1-5, with D perhaps matching TRBD1 (5 bases). This CDR3 has 15 amino acids. Germline V gene data show CDR1 as LNHDA and CDR2 as SQIVND (reference sequence). V was trimmed by 0 bases and J by 5 bases, leaving 11 bases between them.

This chain uses TRBV10-3 with TRBJ2-1, with 8 bases fitting TRBD2. This CDR3 is built from 13 residues. Germline V gene lookup returns CDR1 ENHRY and CDR2 SYGVKD. Trimming at V came to 11 bases and at J to 5 bases, leaving 8 bases not matched to a gene. The CDR3 spells CAAERETDNEQFF. The CDR3 bases are TGTGCCGCCGAGCGGGAGACCGACAATGAGCAGTTCTTC.